These T cell receptor beta chains were read from a single sample in a study of identical twins. TCRdb passed the 5' RACE reads through MiXCR, listing each CDR3 protein once. The sample includes about 260,000 distinct CDR3 sequences, 5.5% to 7% of them seen just once. In addition, the sample was reused for a study of yellow fever vaccine responses in identical twins.

Sequencing used memory (CD45RO+) T cells sorted from blood. The receptors here all came from a young woman in good health. Each CDR3 is given with its conserved first and last residue. Each record gives: clone size, J gene, D gene, V gene, CDR3 protein, CDR3 DNA. A D gene is named only where the DNA matches it firmly. Some rows mark clone size as missing; the rest say once, few, many or name a class of expanded clone.

. TRBJ2-5 . TRBV29-1 CSVVGLETQYF TGCAGCGTTGTAGGGTTGGAGACCCAGTACTTC
few TRBJ1-5 TRBD1 TRBV12-3/TRBV12-4 CASSLSTGAQPQHF TGTGCCAGCAGTTTATCCACAGGGGCTCAGCCCCAGCATTTT
few TRBJ2-1 . TRBV20-1 CSAREHRLYHEQFF TGCAGTGCTAGAGAACACAGGCTATACCATGAGCAGTTCTTC
. TRBJ2-5 TRBD2 TRBV5-5 CASSTGEGGETQYF TGTGCCAGCAGCACCGGGGAGGGCGGGGAGACCCAGTACTTC
. TRBJ2-7 . TRBV27 CASSLKVHSYEQYF TGTGCCAGCAGTTTAAAGGTCCACTCCTACGAGCAGTACTTC
few TRBJ1-4 . TRBV29-1 CSVEDREKLFF TGCAGCGTTGAAGATCGCGAAAAACTGTTTTTT
few TRBJ2-3 TRBD1 TRBV7-6 CASSLDRGKLSGDTQYF TGTGCCAGCAGCTTAGACAGGGGTAAATTGAGTGGAGATACGCAGTATTTT
. TRBJ2-3 . TRBV20-1 CSATRLGGETDTQYF TGCAGTGCTACGAGATTAGGGGGTGAGACAGATACGCAGTATTTT
many TRBJ2-5 . TRBV25-1 CASSEYARDETQYF TGTGCCAGCAGTGAATATGCGAGGGACGAGACCCAGTACTTC
many TRBJ1-1 . TRBV6-5 CASSRGPKAFF TGTGCCAGCAGCCGAGGACCAAAAGCTTTCTTT